This T cell receptor beta chain is from a study of blood T cell repertoires in COVID-19. Study-level background: Some COVID-19 samples were acute and others convalescent; all came from the United States, Italy and Spain.

This CDR3 contains 13 residues. Germline CDR1 reads MNHEY; CDR2 reads SMNVEV (reference sequence). V gave up 2 bases and J gave up 7 bases, with 9 bases separating them. The data were produced by immunoSEQ multiplex PCR, yet TCRdb's version contains in-frame clones alone and is incomplete. This table holds roughly 500,000 clones, around nine tenths found once. The source is a woman aged 40 to 49 who had recovered from COVID-19. The sequencing input was PBMCs or T cells enriched from blood (not recorded which). V gene TRBV27 combines with J gene TRBJ1-5; D unclear. The CDR3 DNA is TGTGCCAGCAGTTTAAGTGACGGGCAGCCCCAGCATTTT. Its protein product is CASSLSDGQPQHF.